These T cell receptor beta chains were read from a single sample in a study of siplizumab effects on memory and regulatory T cells. The method was immunoSEQ multiplex PCR; TCRdb's version includes in-frame clones alone and lacks a portion of them. The sample includes fewer than 85,000 clones, roughly 94% seen only once; the top ten take less than 20%. What was sequenced was CD8+ T cells sorted from blood. The source is a human donor in good health. CDR3s include the opening cysteine and the closing phenylalanine or tryptophan. The D gene is left open where the match is weak. Not every row has a clone size; where given, it reads once, few, many or a size class.

NA | TRBJ1-2 | TRBV7-9 | TRBD1 | CASSSYRGRGYTF | TGTGCCAGCAGCTCCTACAGGGGGCGAGGCTACACCTTC
NA | TRBJ2-1 | TRBV2 | NA | CASRISGQFF | TGTGCCAGCAGGATTTCCGGGCAGTTCTTC
NA | TRBJ1-1 | TRBV6-5 | NA | CAISDYGATEAFF | TGTGCCATCAGTGATTATGGGGCCACTGAAGCTTTCTTT
NA | TRBJ2-3 | TRBV5-1 | NA | CASSLEEDSTDTQYF | TGCGCCAGCAGCTTGGAAGAGGATTCCACAGATACGCAGTATTTT
NA | TRBJ2-1 | TRBV4-1 | TRBD1 | CASSQGTGTGAYEQFF | TGCGCCAGCAGCCAGGGCACCGGGACAGGGGCCTATGAGCAGTTCTTC
NA | TRBJ1-1 | TRBV11-2 | NA | CASSLAPNTEAFF | TGTGCCAGCAGCTTAGCCCCGAACACTGAAGCTTTCTTT
NA | TRBJ2-5 | TRBV28 | NA | CASSQSRRRDRETQYF | TGTGCCAGCAGTCAGAGTCGTCGGCGGGATAGAGAGACCCAGTACTTC
NA | TRBJ2-2 | TRBV27 | NA | CASSLRVSTGELFF | TGTGCCAGCAGTTTACGGGTTTCCACCGGGGAGCTGTTTTTT
NA | TRBJ1-2 | TRBV7-9 | NA | CASSFKSGQTYYGYTF | TGTGCCAGCAGCTTTAAATCGGGGCAGACTTACTATGGCTACACCTTC
NA | TRBJ2-7 | TRBV5-4 | NA | CASSLDFAYEQYF | TGTGCCAGCAGCTTGGACTTCGCCTACGAGCAGTACTTC
NA | TRBJ1-1 | TRBV7-3 | TRBD1 | CASSLGGGLHTEAFF | TGTGCCAGCAGCTTAGGAGGGGGCCTGCACACTGAAGCTTTCTTT
NA | TRBJ2-7 | TRBV11-2 | TRBD2 | CASSQAGPTYEQYF | TGTGCCAGCAGCCAAGCGGGACCAACCTACGAGCAGTACTTC
NA | TRBJ2-5 | TRBV25-1 | TRBD1 | CASSEYIGGQQETQYF | TGTGCCAGCAGCGAATATATAGGGGGACAGCAAGAGACCCAGTACTTC
NA | TRBJ2-7 | TRBV20-1 | NA | CSASSDGEQYF | TGCAGTGCTAGCTCCGACGGCGAGCAGTACTTC
NA | TRBJ2-1 | TRBV30 | TRBD2 | CAWSVQGGRADEQFF | TGTGCCTGGAGTGTACAAGGCGGGAGGGCCGATGAGCAGTTCTTC
NA | TRBJ2-1 | TRBV4-1 | TRBD1 | CASSQVWGQGFNNEQFF | TGCGCCAGCAGCCAAGTATGGGGACAGGGGTTCAACAATGAGCAGTTCTTC
NA | TRBJ1-2 | TRBV10-1 | NA | CASSWTPYGYTF | TGCGCCAGCAGTTGGACTCCCTATGGCTACACCTTC
NA | TRBJ1-1 | TRBV5-6 | TRBD1 | CASSLTGQVTLEAFF | TGTGCCAGCAGCCTGACGGGACAGGTCACCCTTGAAGCTTTCTTT
NA | TRBJ1-3 | TRBV11-2 | TRBD1 | CASSPQGLRNTIYF | TGTGCCAGCAGCCCACAGGGGTTGAGAAACACCATATATTTT
NA | TRBJ1-2 | TRBV6-5 | NA | CASSYTLGGNGYTF | TGTGCCAGCAGTTACACCCTAGGGGGGAATGGCTACACCTTC
NA | TRBJ2-5 | TRBV11-2 | NA | CASSQMGRDQETQYF | TGTGCCAGCAGCCAAATGGGCAGGGACCAAGAGACCCAGTACTTC
NA | TRBJ2-1 | TRBV7-9 | TRBD1 | CASSPTTGGHYNEQFF | TGTGCCAGCAGCCCGACGACAGGGGGTCACTACAATGAGCAGTTCTTC
NA | TRBJ2-1 | TRBV7-9 | NA | CASSQSTSSERGYNNEQFF | TGTGCCAGCAGTCAGTCGACTAGTAGCGAGAGGGGGTACAACAATGAGCAGTTCTTC
NA | TRBJ1-2 | TRBV5-1 | NA | CASSPPEGVGYTF | TGCGCCAGCAGCCCACCGGAGGGGGTTGGCTACACCTTC
NA | TRBJ2-1 | TRBV9 | TRBD2 | CASSGSGLAPGEQFF | TGTGCCAGCAGCGGTTCCGGACTAGCGCCCGGTGAGCAGTTCTTC
once | TRBJ1-2 | TRBV6-5 | NA | CASSYGSELAYGYTF | TGTGCCAGCAGTTACGGATCCGAGTTAGCCTATGGCTACACCTTC
NA | TRBJ2-7 | TRBV6-5 | TRBD1 | CASAKGTGIVNEQYF | TGTGCCAGCGCTAAGGGGACAGGGATCGTCAACGAGCAGTACTTC